This T cell receptor (beta chain) was sequenced during a study of Ad26.COV2.S vaccination and SARS-CoV-2 variants. The overall study: Donor got 5x10^10 or 1x10^11 viral particles of Ad26.COV2.S. Study-level findings and limits: Recipients of vaccine and of placebo showed similar breadth of their non-spike TCR repertoires. Reportedly, after vaccination the spike-specific CD8+ and CD4+ T cell responses displayed substantial breadth.

Regarding treatment: 15 to 20 received Ad26.COV2.S at low or high dose, single or two shots; 5 received placebo; per-sample allocation not given. Specimens were obtained on day 63 following the first vaccine or placebo injection. Ad26.COV2.S expressed prefusion-stabilized spike from the original Wuhan strain. Germline loops: CDR1 SGHNT, CDR2 YYREEE (reference sequence). V trimming: 0 bases; J trimming: 6 bases; junction bases outside the gene matches: 6. The CDR3 sequence is 14 residues long. With regard to this clone: Its antigen is as yet unknown.

The table came from immunoSEQ multiplex PCR; TCRdb's copy has only in-frame clones and leaves some out. The repertoire consists of some 250,000 clones, with around 87% occurring once and the leading ten covering around 10%. The chain joins TRBV5-4 to TRBJ2-7, with 7 nucleotides matching TRBD2. The starting material was peripheral blood, obtained in a trial of Ad26.COV2.S vaccine versus placebo. The origin of this receptor is a person between 18 and 65 years old who received the Ad26.COV2.S COVID-19 vaccine or a placebo. CDR3 protein: CASSLAGEGSEQYF. CDR3 nucleotides: TGTGCCAGCAGCTTGGCCGGGGAGGGTTCCGAGCAGTACTTC.